The clone carrying this T cell receptor beta chain was picked up a small number of times. The antigen is unknown. The data originate from a study of neurological immune-mediated disorders. Study-wide results and limits: One related-CDR3 cluster, identified by phylogenetic grouping, held the repertoires of 18 of 34 multiple sclerosis patients and was a possible signature. The most TCR clonal expansion was seen in HTLV-1-associated myelopathy, whereas the least was seen in multiple sclerosis, below the level in healthy controls.

TCRdb reprocessed the 5' RACE reads with MiXCR, giving one entry per CDR3 protein. Found here are 65,000 to 80,000 distinct CDR3 sequences, 4.5% to 6% of them singletons; the top ten hold 2% to 2.5%. The TCR comes from a woman in her sixties or seventies with multiple sclerosis. The specimen was PBMCs.

In nucleotides, the CDR3 is TGTGCCAGCAGTTACTCCGATAGGAATCCCTACGAGCAGTACTTC. Its translation is CASSYSDRNPYEQYF. The J gene is TRBJ2-7, the V gene TRBV6-2 or TRBV6-3; no firm D call. V lost 0 bases to trimming and J lost 2 bases, with 11 bases between them. CDR3 length equals 15 residues. Germline V lookup: CDR1 MNHEY, CDR2 SVGEGT.